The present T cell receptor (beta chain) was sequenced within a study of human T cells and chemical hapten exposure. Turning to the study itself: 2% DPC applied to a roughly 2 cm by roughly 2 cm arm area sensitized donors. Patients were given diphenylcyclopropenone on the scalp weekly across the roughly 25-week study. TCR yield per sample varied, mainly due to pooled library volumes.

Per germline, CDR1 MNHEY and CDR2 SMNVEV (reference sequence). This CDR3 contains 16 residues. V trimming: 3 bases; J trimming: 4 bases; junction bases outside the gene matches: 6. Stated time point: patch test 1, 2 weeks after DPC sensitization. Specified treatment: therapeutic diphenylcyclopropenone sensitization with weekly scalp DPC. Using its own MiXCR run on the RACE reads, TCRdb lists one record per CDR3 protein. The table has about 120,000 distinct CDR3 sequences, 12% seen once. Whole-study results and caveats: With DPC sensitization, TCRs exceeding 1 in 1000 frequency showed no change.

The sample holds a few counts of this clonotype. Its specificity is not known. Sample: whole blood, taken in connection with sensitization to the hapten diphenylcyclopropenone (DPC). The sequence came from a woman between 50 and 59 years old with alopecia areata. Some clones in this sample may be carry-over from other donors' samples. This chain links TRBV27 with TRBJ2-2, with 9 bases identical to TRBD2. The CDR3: CASSFSGGTFTGELFF. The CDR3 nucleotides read TGTGCCAGCAGTTTCAGCGGGGGGACTTTCACCGGGGAGCTGTTTTTT.